Listed below are T cell receptor beta chains from one sample, sequenced in a study of T-cell reconstitution after alpha-beta-depleted transplantation in children. MiXCR, run by TCRdb on the PCR reads, gives a single entry per CDR3 protein. This table holds just under 350,000 distinct CDR3 sequences, about a sixth found once. The specimen comprised PBMCs, mostly from graft donor cells, sampled 360 days after TCRalphabeta/CD19-depleted stem cell transplant. The receptor source for this set is a male patient aged 2 to 9 who had a stem cell transplant for acute lymphoblastic leukemia, so the T cells may come from the graft donor. Each CDR3 is given with its conserved first and last residue. The order of the fields is V gene, clone size, CDR3 length, D gene, J gene, CDR3 protein, CDR3 DNA. The D gene is left open where the match is weak. Rows may omit the clone size; those that give it use once, few, many or a size class.

>TRBV7-1|once|21|TRBD2|TRBJ2-3
CASSDCRTSGTIALLTDTQYF
TGTGCCAGCAGCGACTGTCGGACTAGCGGGACGATAGCCCTTCTAACAGATACGCAGTATTTT
>TRBV12-5|.|16|TRBD1|TRBJ1-1
CASGLDVTGAGTEAFF
TGTGCTAGTGGTTTGGATGTGACAGGGGCAGGCACTGAAGCTTTCTTT
>TRBV5-6|few|17|.|TRBJ2-3
CASSGLLAGPDRDTQYF
TGTGCCAGCAGCGGCCTGCTCGCGGGGCCGGACCGGGATACGCAGTATTTT
>TRBV4-3|.|14|.|TRBJ1-1
CASSQGITGTEAFF
TGCGCCAGCAGCCAAGGGATTACTGGTACTGAAGCTTTCTTT
>TRBV12-3/TRBV12-4|.|14|TRBD1|TRBJ2-2
CATAGQENTGELFF
TGTGCCACCGCGGGACAGGAGAACACCGGGGAGCTGTTTTTT
>TRBV30|once|15|.|TRBJ2-2
CAWRFGTGLGGELFF
TGTGCCTGGAGATTCGGAACAGGGTTGGGCGGGGAGCTGTTTTTT
>TRBV28|few|15|TRBD1|TRBJ2-3
CASSSGTGGLDTQYF
TGTGCCAGCAGTTCCGGAACAGGGGGCTTAGATACGCAGTATTTT
>TRBV4-1|.|16|TRBD1|TRBJ1-5
CASSLQGGYSNQPQHF
TGCGCCAGCAGCCTTCAGGGGGGGTATAGCAATCAGCCCCAGCATTTT
>TRBV7-2|many|13|.|TRBJ1-5
CASSFNPNQPQHF
TGTGCCAGCAGCTTTAACCCAAATCAGCCCCAGCATTTT
>TRBV29-1|many|13|.|TRBJ2-3
CSVLTSPLDTQYF
TGCAGCGTTTTAACTAGCCCTCTAGATACGCAGTATTTT
>TRBV12-3/TRBV12-4|.|16|TRBD2|TRBJ2-3
CASRGNSGLVSDTQYF
TGTGCCAGCAGGGGAAATTCGGGACTAGTGTCCGATACGCAGTATTTT
>TRBV29-1|many|14|.|TRBJ2-7
CSVAQEGAAYEQYF
TGCAGCGTTGCGCAGGAGGGGGCTGCCTACGAGCAGTACTTC
>TRBV12-3/TRBV12-4|.|13|.|TRBJ2-2
CASSLGQAGELFF
TGTGCCAGCAGTTTGGGGCAGGCCGGGGAGCTGTTTTTT
>TRBV28|.|11|.|TRBJ2-7
CASSLKGEQYF
TGTGCCAGCAGTTTAAAGGGCGAGCAGTACTTC
>TRBV12-3/TRBV12-4|many|14|TRBD2|TRBJ2-5
CASSYSGLVETQYF
TGTGCCAGCAGTTATTCCGGACTAGTTGAGACCCAGTACTTC
>TRBV5-1|many|15|.|TRBJ1-5
CASSLGQGGNQPQHF
TGCGCCAGCAGCTTGGGGCAGGGAGGCAATCAGCCCCAGCATTTT
>TRBV7-9|few|14|.|TRBJ1-1
CASSLGGRQSEAFF
TGTGCCAGCAGCTTAGGTGGGAGGCAGTCTGAAGCTTTCTTT
>TRBV6-5|.|14|TRBD1|TRBJ2-2
CASSSSTGAGELFF
TGTGCCAGCAGTTCCTCGACAGGGGCCGGGGAGCTGTTTTTT
>TRBV12-3/TRBV12-4|few|14|TRBD1|TRBJ1-4
CASTQGASFEKLFF
TGTGCCAGCACACAGGGGGCCAGCTTTGAAAAACTGTTTTTT
>TRBV28|few|16|.|TRBJ2-3
CATAEGAGGATDTQYF
TGTGCCACCGCGGAGGGGGCGGGAGGCGCCACAGATACGCAGTATTTT
>TRBV28|few|18|TRBD1|TRBJ1-4
CASSAPSSVGTGVAKLFF
TGTGCCAGCAGCGCTCCCTCGTCGGTGGGGACAGGGGTGGCAAAACTGTTTTTT
>TRBV7-9|few|13|.|TRBJ2-2
CASSSQGSGELFF
TGTGCCAGCAGCTCTCAAGGGTCCGGGGAGCTGTTTTTT
>TRBV4-2|.|13|TRBD2|TRBJ2-7
CASSQELAGVKYF
TGTGCCAGCAGCCAGGAGCTAGCGGGAGTTAAGTACTTC
>TRBV6-2/TRBV6-3|.|16|.|TRBJ2-7
CATTRWFSNSDYEQYF
TGTGCCACGACCCGATGGTTTTCTAACAGCGACTACGAGCAGTACTTC
>TRBV6-2/TRBV6-3|few|12|.|TRBJ2-1
CASSHLEGGKFF
TGTGCCAGCAGTCACCTGGAGGGCGGGAAGTTCTTC
>TRBV15|.|18|.|TRBJ2-3
CATSRGGVRDRGTDTQYF
TGTGCCACCAGCAGAGGAGGGGTCAGGGATAGGGGCACAGATACGCAGTATTTT
>TRBV9|.|15|.|TRBJ2-5
CASSVVPTYQETQYF
TGTGCCAGCAGCGTAGTACCCACATACCAAGAGACCCAGTACTTC
>TRBV27|many|11|.|TRBJ2-7
CASSLGTEQYF
TGTGCCAGCAGTTTGGGAACCGAGCAGTACTTC